A single sample is the source of the 3 T cell receptor beta chains below, sequenced in a study of CD8+ T cells in alopecia areata. It was cDNA, reverse transcribed from extracted RNA, that served as the sequencing template. TCRdb's copy holds only in-frame clones and misses some; the assay was immunoSEQ multiplex PCR. The sample consists of 100,000 to 130,000 clones, roughly 64% of them appearing once. Sequences were obtained from CD8+ T cells sorted from blood. Receptors were obtained from a human donor in good health.

The V and J genes are TRBV4-1 and TRBJ2-3; the D gene is possibly TRBD1 (7 bases). The CDR3 has 15 residues. Germline V gives CDR1 MGHRA, CDR2 YSYEKL. V shed 5 bases and J shed 6 bases, with 18 bases lying between them. DNA of the CDR3: TGCGCCAGCAGCGGAGGGGGCAACGGGCTTGATACGCAGTATTTT. Residues: CASSGGGNGLDTQYF.

The chain uses TRBV13 and TRBJ1-4, with D perhaps TRBD1 (6 bases). The ends were cut back, 4 bases at V and 8 bases at J, with 11 bases in the middle. There are 13 residues in the CDR3. Per germline, CDR1 PRHDT and CDR2 FYEKMQ (reference sequence). The CDR3 DNA reads as TGTGCCAGCAGCTCGGGGGCCTTCGAAAAACTGTTTTTT. It yields the protein CASSSGAFEKLFF. The full variable domain, in which reference TRBV13 and TRBJ1-4 provide the parts outside the CDR3, is AAGVIQSPRHLIKEKRETATLKCYPIPRHDTVYWYQQGPGQDPQFLISFYEKMQSDKGSIPDRFSAQQFSDYHSELNMSSLELGDSALYFCASSSGAFEKLFFGSGTQLSVL.

The chain employs TRBV28 and TRBJ2-5; the D call may be TRBD1 or TRBD2 (6 bases each). Trimming removed 6 bases from V and 4 bases from J, with 12 bases in between. CDR1 is MDHEN and CDR2 is SYDVKM in the germline V gene. The CDR3 is 13 residues long. The CDR3 nucleotides read TGTGCCAGCAGCCTACAGGGAGGAGAGACCCAGTACTTC. Its protein product is CASSLQGGETQYF.